This TCR beta chain was sequenced for a study of T cell responses to AZD1222 COVID-19 vaccine. Sequencing was performed with immunoSEQ multiplex PCR; in TCRdb, only in-frame clones are kept and a portion is missing. Found here are approximately 150,000 clones, around 92% of them singletons; the top ten hold approximately 12%. The source is an adult who had recovered from COVID-19. Source: peripheral blood, taken after recovery from COVID-19.

DNA of the CDR3: TGTGCCAGCAGAGAGGGGGGCTATGGCTACACCTTC. It yields the protein CASREGGYGYTF. The V gene is TRBV2, the J gene TRBJ1-2; D is possibly TRBD1 (6 bases). There are 12 residues in the CDR3. Germline lookup yields CDR1 SNHLY and CDR2 FYNNEI. V lost 6 bases and J lost 4, with 9 bases in between. The variable domain in full, with the rest retrieved from reference TRBV2 and TRBJ1-2, is EPEVTQTPSHQVTQMGQEVILRCVPISNHLYFYWYRQILGQKVEFLVSFYNNEISEKSEIFDDQFSVERPDGSNFTLKIRSTKLEDSAMYFCASREGGYGYTFGSGTRLTVV.